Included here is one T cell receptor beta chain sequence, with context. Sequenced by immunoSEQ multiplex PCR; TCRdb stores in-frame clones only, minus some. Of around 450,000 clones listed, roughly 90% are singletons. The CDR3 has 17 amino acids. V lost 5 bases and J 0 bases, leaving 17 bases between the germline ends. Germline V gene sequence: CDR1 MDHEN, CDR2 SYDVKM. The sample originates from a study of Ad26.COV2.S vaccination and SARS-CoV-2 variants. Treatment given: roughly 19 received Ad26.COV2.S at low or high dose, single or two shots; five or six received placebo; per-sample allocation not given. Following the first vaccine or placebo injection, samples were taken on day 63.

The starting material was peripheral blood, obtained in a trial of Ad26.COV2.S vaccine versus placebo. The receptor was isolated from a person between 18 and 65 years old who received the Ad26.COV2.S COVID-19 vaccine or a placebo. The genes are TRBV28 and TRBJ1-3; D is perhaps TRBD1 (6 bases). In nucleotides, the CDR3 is TGTGCCAGCAGTCCGGCAGGGGCCTTGATCTCTGGAAACACCATATATTTT. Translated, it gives CASSPAGALISGNTIYF.